These 17 T cell receptor beta chains share one sample of origin, sequenced in a study of T cell repertoires in cytomegalovirus infection. MiXCR, run by TCRdb on the reads, gives a single entry per CDR3 protein. Of some 700,000 distinct CDR3 sequences in the sample, 35% to 45% are singletons; the top ten hold 2.5% to 3%. The sample consisted of PBMCs. The receptors stem from a human donor in good health (CMV status not recorded). Some clones in this sample may be carry-over from other donors' samples.

V is TRBV12-3 or TRBV12-4 and J is TRBJ1-2, with 9 bases identical to TRBD1. This CDR3 region has 15 residues. V dropped 3 bases and J dropped 5; count of bases not matched to a gene: 7. The DNA of the CDR3 is TGTGCCAGCAGTTTTCTACAGGGGGCGGCTTATGGCTACACCTTC. Translated: CASSFLQGAAYGYTF.

The chain employs TRBV7-9 and TRBJ1-6; no definite D call. Deletions cut 5 bases from V and 5 bases from J, with 7 bases between. The germline V gene has CDR1 SEHNR and CDR2 FQNEAQ (reference sequence). CDR3 size: 13 residues. CDR3 amino acids: CASSVTDNSPLHF. The CDR3 DNA reads TGTGCCAGCAGCGTTACAGATAATTCACCCCTCCACTTT. Together with reference TRBV7-9 and TRBJ1-6, the CDR3 gives the full variable domain: DTGVSQNPRHKITKRGQNVTFRCDPISEHNRLYWYRQTLGQGPEFLTYFQNEAQLEKSRLLSDRFSAERPKGSFSTLEIQRTEQGDSAMYLCASSVTDNSPLHFGNGTRLTVT.

This chain's CDR3 is CASSEGGARRETQYF. As DNA, the CDR3 is TGTGCCAGCAGTGAAGGGGGAGCCCGGCGAGAGACCCAGTACTTC. This rearrangement joins TRBV6-1 to TRBJ2-5, with D possibly matching TRBD2 (5 bases). V lost 1 base, J lost 4 bases, and 13 bases lay in between. The CDR3 runs 15 residues. The germline gives CDR1 MNHNS, CDR2 SASEGT.

Concerning this clonotype: Just one base apart from a much larger clone, this may be a read error. V gene TRBV7-9 combines with J gene TRBJ1-1; no firm D call. This CDR3 contains 16 residues. The V gene lost 1 base and the J gene lost 1 base, with 13 bases spanning the gap. Per the germline V gene, CDR1 is SEHNR and CDR2 is FQNEAQ (reference sequence). The CDR3 nucleotides are TGTGCCAGCAGCTTAGTTAGGGCTCTGAGGAACACTGAAGCTTTCTTT. Translation: CASSLVRALRNTEAFF.

This clonotype was counted a few times. The V gene is TRBV5-1, the J gene TRBJ2-7; the D is unclear. Germline CDR1 reads SGHRS; CDR2 reads YFSETQ. The CDR3 is 13 amino acids. V gave up 4 bases and J gave up 1 base, with 9 bases separating them. The CDR3 bases are TGCGCCAGCAGCGTGTCAGATTCCTACGAGCAGTACTTC. It translates to CASSVSDSYEQYF. The whole variable domain, remainder taken from reference TRBV5-1 and TRBJ2-7, is KAGVTQTPRYLIKTRGQQVTLSCSPISGHRSVSWYQQTPGQGLQFLFEYFSETQRNKGNFPGRFSGRQFSNSRSEMNVSTLELGDSALYLCASSVSDSYEQYFGPGTRLTVT.

This clonotype has a handful of counts. The chain joins TRBV28 to TRBJ2-7; the D is unclear. Trimming stripped 7 bases from V and 1 base from J, with 14 bases between. The CDR3 consists of 14 residues. The germline V gene encodes CDR1 MDHEN and CDR2 SYDVKM. The CDR3 protein is CASTPHAVSYEQYF. CDR3 nucleotides: TGTGCCAGCACACCCCATGCGGTTTCCTACGAGCAGTACTTC.

Only a few counts were recorded for this clonotype. The chain joins TRBV19 to TRBJ2-1, with TRBD1 matching over 9 bases. V lost 6 bases and J lost 8; bases outside the gene matches: 11. CDR1 and CDR2 (germline): LNHDA, SQIVND (reference sequence). The CDR3 is 15 amino acids. DNA of the CDR3: TGTGCCAGTAGGACCCCGGGACAGGGTAAATATGAGCAGTTCTTC. Translated: CASRTPGQGKYEQFF.

The chain joins TRBV19 to TRBJ2-2; D is unresolved. V was trimmed by 4 bases and J by 5 bases, leaving 8 bases between them. CDR1 is LNHDA, CDR2 SQIVND, per germline (reference sequence). The CDR3 length is 13 residues. The CDR3 here is CASSTRLTGELFF. Here the CDR3 DNA reads TGTGCCAGTAGTACGCGACTGACCGGGGAGCTGTTTTTT.

The V and J genes are TRBV28 and TRBJ2-5; TRBD2 aligns across 10 bases. Trimming at V came to 6 bases and at J to 3 bases, leaving 1 base not matched to a gene. The V gene's germline CDR1 is MDHEN and CDR2 SYDVKM. CDR3 length: 13 residues. CDR3 region: CASRLAGKETQYF. The CDR3 DNA reads TGTGCCAGCAGACTAGCGGGGAAAGAGACCCAGTACTTC.

This clonotype was recorded a few times. The chain recombines TRBV20-1 with TRBJ1-6, with TRBD1 as a possible D gene (6 bases). The V gene's germline CDR1 is DFQATT and CDR2 SNEGSKA (reference sequence). V dropped 6 bases and J dropped 4 bases, with 13 bases sitting between them. CDR3 size: 14 residues. The CDR3 DNA reads TGCAGTGCCCGGACAGTAGTTTATAATTCACCCCTCCACTTT. Amino acids: CSARTVVYNSPLHF.

This clonotype turned up a few times. V is TRBV7-9 and J is TRBJ1-1, with TRBD1 matching over 7 bases. Germline V gene data show CDR1 as SEHNR and CDR2 as FQNEAQ (reference sequence). Trimming removed 5 bases from V and 2 bases from J; junction bases left unmatched: 5. This CDR3 region has 14 residues. CDR3 sequence: CASSGQVYNTEAFF. CDR3 coding DNA: TGTGCCAGCAGCGGACAGGTTTATAACACTGAAGCTTTCTTT.

This clonotype occurred many times. The chain recombines TRBV20-1 with TRBJ1-2; D is undetermined. This CDR3 is 14 amino acids long. V shed 1 base and J shed 2 bases, with 11 bases lying between them. Germline V lookup: CDR1 DFQATT, CDR2 SNEGSKA (reference sequence). The CDR3 nucleotides are TGCAGTGCTAGAGGACACGTCCCCAACTATGGCTACACCTTC. It specifies CSARGHVPNYGYTF.

This clonotype was seen only a few times. The chain links TRBV7-2 to TRBJ2-1, with 9 nucleotides matching TRBD1. Germline assignment: CDR1 SGHTA and CDR2 FQGNSA. The CDR3 loop spans 17 amino acids. After removal of 5 bases from V and 3 bases from J, the junction contained 11 bases not matched to a gene. The CDR3 spells CASSPVGGTGSYNEQFF. CDR3 in DNA: TGTGCCAGCAGCCCAGTCGGCGGGACAGGGAGCTACAATGAGCAGTTCTTC.

The V gene is TRBV6-6, the J gene TRBJ1-1; D not resolved. Trimming took off 7 bases at V and 1 base at J, with 13 bases between the two ends. CDR1 is MNHNY, CDR2 SVGAGI, per germline (reference sequence). This CDR3 comprises 14 residues. CDR3 loop: CASTLHEGNTEAFF. Written as DNA, the CDR3 is TGTGCCAGCACCCTTCATGAGGGGAACACTGAAGCTTTCTTT.

The chain joins TRBV6-1 to TRBJ1-2; 8 nucleotides match TRBD1. Trimming cost V 10 bases and J 4 bases; bases outside gene matches: 8. Germline CDR1 reads MNHNS; CDR2 reads SASEGT. The CDR3 runs 13 residues. The CDR3 reads CAILRQGTYGYTF. The CDR3 coding sequence is TGTGCCATCCTACGACAGGGGACCTATGGCTACACCTTC.

The rearrangement links TRBV15 to TRBJ1-5; D is unresolved. Germline CDR1 and CDR2: LNHNV and YYDKDF (reference sequence). The CDR3 has 12 residues. The germline V and J ends were trimmed by 9 bases and 5 bases, with 11 bases remaining between them. The CDR3 is CATGQRDQPQHF. In DNA, the CDR3 is TGTGCCACGGGCCAACGAGATCAGCCCCAGCATTTT.

Written as DNA, the CDR3 is TGCAGTGCTAGCTTGGCGAATAGCAATCAGCCCCAGCATTTT. This translates into CSASLANSNQPQHF. V and J are TRBV20-1 and TRBJ1-5; D is undetermined. V was shortened by 3 bases and J by 0 bases, with 9 bases between the two germline ends. Germline values: CDR1 DFQATT, CDR2 SNEGSKA (reference sequence). The CDR3 spans 14 residues.